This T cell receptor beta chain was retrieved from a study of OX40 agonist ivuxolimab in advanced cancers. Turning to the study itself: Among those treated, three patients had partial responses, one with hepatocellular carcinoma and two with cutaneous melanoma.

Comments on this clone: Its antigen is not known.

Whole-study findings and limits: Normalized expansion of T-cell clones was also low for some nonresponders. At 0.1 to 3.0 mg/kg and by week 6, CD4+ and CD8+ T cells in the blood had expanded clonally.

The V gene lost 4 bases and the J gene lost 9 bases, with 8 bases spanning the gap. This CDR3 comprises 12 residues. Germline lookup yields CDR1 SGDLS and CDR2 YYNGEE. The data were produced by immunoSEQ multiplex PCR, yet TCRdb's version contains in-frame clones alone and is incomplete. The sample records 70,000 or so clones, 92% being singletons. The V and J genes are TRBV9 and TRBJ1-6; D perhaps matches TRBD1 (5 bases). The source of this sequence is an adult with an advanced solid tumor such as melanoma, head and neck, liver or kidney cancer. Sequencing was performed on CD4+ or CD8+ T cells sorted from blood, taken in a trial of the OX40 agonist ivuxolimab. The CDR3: CASSSGVSPLHF. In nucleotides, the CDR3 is TGTGCCAGCAGCTCGGGGGTTTCACCCCTCCACTTT.